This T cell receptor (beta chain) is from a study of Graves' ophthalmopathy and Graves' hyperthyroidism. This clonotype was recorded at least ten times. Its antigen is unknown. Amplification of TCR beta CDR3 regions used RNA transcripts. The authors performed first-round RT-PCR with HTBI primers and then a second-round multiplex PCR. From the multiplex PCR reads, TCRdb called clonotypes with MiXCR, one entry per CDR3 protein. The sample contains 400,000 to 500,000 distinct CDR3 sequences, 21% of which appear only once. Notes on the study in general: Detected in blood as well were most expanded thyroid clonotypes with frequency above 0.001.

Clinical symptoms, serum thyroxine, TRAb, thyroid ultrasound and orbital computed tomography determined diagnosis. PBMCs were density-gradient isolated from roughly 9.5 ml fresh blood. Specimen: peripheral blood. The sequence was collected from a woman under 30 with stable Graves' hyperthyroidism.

The CDR3 sequence is CASSGRQGLNTEAFF. The CDR3 DNA follows: TGTGCCAGCAGTGGAAGACAGGGACTGAACACTGAAGCTTTCTTT. The V call is TRBV12-3 or TRBV12-4, the J call TRBJ1-1; the match to TRBD1 covers 7 bases. The ends lost 5 bases at V and 0 bases at J; junction bases unmatched: 6. This CDR3 spans 15 amino acids.